The next 25 T cell receptor beta chains were all read from a single sample in a study of blood T cells in healthy people across ages. For the second PCR, which ran for 7 to 11 cycles, a sample-barcoded 5' primer and a J-beta primer mix were used. TCRdb reprocessed the 5' RACE reads via MiXCR and lists one record per CDR3 protein. The repertoire has about 1,000,000 distinct CDR3 sequences, under 55% of them found once; the top ten carry under 20%. Material for sequencing was blood. Receptor source: a woman aged 60-75 years in good health.

Here the CDR3 DNA reads TGCAGTGCTGCCACAATCACCGGGGAGCTGTTTTTT. Amino acid sequence: CSAATITGELFF. The chain recombines TRBV20-1 with TRBJ2-2; D gene uncertain. Germline CDR1 reads DFQATT; CDR2 reads SNEGSKA (reference sequence). The CDR3 has 12 amino acids. Trimming left V 5 bases short and J 4 bases short, with 8 bases between.

This clonotype was seen at least ten times. The chain couples TRBV9 to TRBJ2-1, with TRBD2 matching over 10 bases. CDR3 length: 18 amino acids. V was clipped by 3 bases and J by 5 bases; unmatched bases: 14. The germline V gene encodes CDR1 SGDLS and CDR2 YYNGEE. The CDR3: CASSARSGRALGDNEQFF. CDR3 DNA sequence: TGTGCCAGCAGCGCTCGCAGCGGGAGGGCCCTCGGCGACAATGAGCAGTTCTTC.

This chain connects TRBV29-1 to TRBJ2-1, with a tentative D call TRBD2 (5 bases). The CDR3 loop spans 11 amino acids. V shed 7 bases and J shed 10 bases, with 14 bases lying between them. Germline values: CDR1 SQVTM, CDR2 ANQGSEA. The CDR3 nucleotides are TGCAGCGCCATGAGACTAAGGGAGCAGTTCTTC. Translating gives CSAMRLREQFF.

This clonotype was counted a few times. The chain employs TRBV15 and TRBJ1-2; D possibly corresponds to TRBD1 (5 bases). The germline gives CDR1 LNHNV, CDR2 YYDKDF (reference sequence). V lost 4 bases, J lost 7 bases, and 13 bases lay in between. The CDR3 covers 13 residues. CDR3 region: CATSKSGGGGYTF. CDR3 bases: TGTGCCACCAGCAAATCTGGGGGGGGTGGCTACACCTTC.

This clonotype appeared a single time. The rearrangement links TRBV5-8 to TRBJ2-7; D call uncertain. Germline V gene data show CDR1 as SGHTS and CDR2 as YDEGEE. Trimming left V 0 bases short and J 2 bases short, with 15 bases between. CDR3 length equals 16 residues. The CDR3 sequence: CASSLDLGNDPYEQYF. The CDR3 DNA reads TGTGCCAGCAGCTTGGACCTAGGTAATGATCCCTACGAGCAGTACTTC.

The V gene is TRBV7-9, the J gene TRBJ2-5, with TRBD2 matching over 10 bases. Germline V lookup: CDR1 SEHNR, CDR2 FQNEAQ (reference sequence). The CDR3 is 16 amino acids. V shed 4 bases, J shed 5 bases, and the junction held 10 bases outside the gene matches. Here the CDR3 DNA reads TGTGCCAGCAGCTCCTTAGCGGGAGGATCGAAGGAGACCCAGTACTTC. Encoded protein: CASSSLAGGSKETQYF.

In its sample, this clonotype was seen a few times. The chain links TRBV27 to TRBJ1-6; D ambiguous. This CDR3 contains 18 residues. Germline CDR1 is MNHEY and CDR2 is SMNVEV (reference sequence). Trimming took off 2 bases at V and 8 bases at J, with 22 bases between the two ends. The CDR3 loop reads CASSLEQLVWGDDSPLHF. CDR3 bases: TGTGCCAGCAGTTTAGAACAGTTGGTATGGGGTGATGATTCACCCCTCCACTTT.

The J gene is TRBJ2-1, the V gene TRBV10-3; D is possibly TRBD2 (6 bases). The germline gives CDR1 ENHRY, CDR2 SYGVKD. Trimming stripped 0 bases from V and 4 bases from J, with 13 bases between. The CDR3 is 16 amino acids. In nucleotides, the CDR3 is TGTGCCATCAGTGAGTCAGGCGGGAAGAGGTACAATGAGCAGTTCTTC. It encodes CAISESGGKRYNEQFF.

There are a few counts of this clonotype. The CDR3 bases are TGTGCCAGCAGTGACGGGAGCACAGATACGCAGTATTTT. Amino acids: CASSDGSTDTQYF. V gene TRBV27 combines with J gene TRBJ2-3; unclear D gene. The ends were cut back, 5 bases at V and 0 bases at J, with 6 bases in the middle. This CDR3 has 13 amino acids. In germline, CDR1 is MNHEY, CDR2 SMNVEV (reference sequence).

This chain links TRBV24-1 with TRBJ1-1; no reliable D call. Germline CDR1 is KGHDR and CDR2 is SFDVKD. Trimming left V 3 bases short and J 1 base short, with 2 bases between. The CDR3 runs 12 residues. CDR3 coding DNA: TGTGCCACCAGTGATCCGAACACTGAAGCTTTCTTT. Translation gives CATSDPNTEAFF.

The CDR3 DNA follows: TGTGCCAGCTCAGCCCTGGACAGAATGGGAACTGAAGCTTTCTTT. Protein sequence: CASSALDRMGTEAFF. The rearrangement links TRBV18 to TRBJ1-1; D may be TRBD1 (6 bases). Trimming stripped 5 bases from V and 5 bases from J, with 18 bases between. The germline V gene encodes CDR1 KGHSH and CDR2 LQKENI. This CDR3 region has 15 residues.

The rearrangement links TRBV29-1 to TRBJ2-2; D may be TRBD2 (5 bases). The CDR3 is 14 residues long. V shed 1 base and J shed 1 base, with 7 bases lying between them. The germline V gene encodes CDR1 SQVTM and CDR2 ANQGSEA. The CDR3 loop is CSVEGRENTGELFF. The CDR3 DNA reads TGCAGCGTTGAAGGCCGGGAGAACACCGGGGAGCTGTTTTTT.

This rearrangement joins TRBV6-5 to TRBJ2-1, with 11 bases fitting TRBD1. Germline V gene data show CDR1 as MNHEY and CDR2 as SVGAGI. The CDR3 totals 13 residues. The ends lost 5 bases at V and 15 bases at J; junction bases unmatched: 9. CDR3 sequence (DNA): TGTGCCAGCAGTGAAGGGGACAGGGGGTTTCGGTTCTTC. It specifies CASSEGDRGFRFF.

With respect to this clonotype: A much more abundant neighbour one base away suggests this may be a read error. The CDR3 DNA reads TGTGCCAGCAGCGTAGAGTTCGGACAGACGAACACTGAAGCTTTCTTT. It translates to CASSVEFGQTNTEAFF. This rearrangement joins TRBV9 to TRBJ1-1; perhaps TRBD1 as D (6 bases). V shed 0 bases and J shed 1 base, with 13 bases lying between them. Germline assignment: CDR1 SGDLS and CDR2 YYNGEE. CDR3 length equals 16 residues.

This clonotype was picked up a small number of times. The chain joins TRBV6-2 or TRBV6-3 to TRBJ2-1; no clear D gene. Trimming shortened V by 6 bases and J by 5 bases, and 11 bases separated the two germline ends. The CDR3 sequence is 13 residues long. The germline V gene has CDR1 MNHEY and CDR2 SVGEGT. The chain's CDR3 is CASRGNYNNEQFF. The CDR3 DNA is TGTGCCAGCAGGGGGAACTACAACAATGAGCAGTTCTTC.

This rearrangement joins TRBV20-1 to TRBJ2-7; D unresolved. The CDR3 extends over 13 amino acids. V lost 1 base to trimming and J lost 2 bases, with 9 bases between them. The germline V gene encodes CDR1 DFQATT and CDR2 SNEGSKA (reference sequence). CDR3 in amino acids: CSARAASTYEQYF. The DNA of the CDR3 is TGCAGTGCTAGAGCCGCCAGTACCTACGAGCAGTACTTC.

This chain links TRBV20-1 with TRBJ1-2, with D tentatively TRBD1 (6 bases). The V end was cut by 2 bases, the J end by 2 bases, with 18 bases between. Per germline, CDR1 DFQATT and CDR2 SNEGSKA (reference sequence). The CDR3 spans 16 residues. The chain's CDR3 is CSARPSGTRLNYGYTF. The DNA of the CDR3 is TGCAGTGCTAGACCCTCCGGGACACGGCTAAACTATGGCTACACCTTC.

The rearrangement uses TRBV9 and TRBJ2-5; 8 bases fit TRBD2. Gene TRBJ2-7 matches the end of the DNA better, so the J call may be wrong. Germline CDR1 is SGDLS and CDR2 is YYNGEE. This CDR3 has 14 amino acids. The CDR3 nucleotides read TGTGCCAGCAGCCTGCGGAGTAGCGGGATCGAGCAGTACTTC. It is translated as CASSLRSSGIEQYF.

V gene TRBV28 combines with J gene TRBJ1-6, with 8 bases that match TRBD1. V lost 11 bases and J lost 6; bases outside the gene matches: 9. The CDR3 extends over 14 amino acids. CDR1 and CDR2 (germline): MDHEN, SYDVKM. As DNA, the CDR3 is TGTGCCTTCGGACAGGGAGGGTCTAATTCACCCCTCCACTTT. It translates to CAFGQGGSNSPLHF.

Details on this clonotype: At one end, the junction sequence differs from germline, possibly due to a read error. Here the CDR3 reads CASSLERTGVLGDGCTF. CDR3 DNA: TGCGCCAGCAGCCTTGAGAGGACAGGGGTCCTCGGGGATGGCTGCACCTTC. This rearrangement joins TRBV4-1 to TRBJ1-2, with 9 bases matching TRBD1. The CDR3 consists of 17 residues. Germline V gene lookup returns CDR1 MGHRA and CDR2 YSYEKL.

Points on this clonotype: At one end, the junction sequence differs from germline, possibly due to a read error. The chain links TRBV29-1 to TRBJ2-1, with D perhaps TRBD2 (6 bases). The V gene's germline CDR1 is SQVTM and CDR2 ANQGSEA. The CDR3 is 16 amino acids. CDR3 sequence: CSVEGLAGPSCNEQFF. The CDR3 region has the DNA TGCAGCGTTGAAGGTTTGGCGGGACCATCCTGCAATGAGCAGTTCTTC.

CDR3 sequence (DNA): TGTGCCAGCAGCACAGACAGGGGATTAGGCACCGGGGAGCTGTTTTTT. It specifies CASSTDRGLGTGELFF. The V gene is TRBV7-3, the J gene TRBJ2-2; 8 bases align to TRBD1. The junction had 9 bases not matched to a gene; V was cut back by 5 bases and J by 4 bases. The CDR3 covers 16 residues. Germline CDR1 and CDR2: SGHTA and FQGTGA.

This clonotype was seen more than once but under ten times. This chain uses TRBV20-1 with TRBJ2-5, with D possibly being TRBD1 (5 bases). The CDR3 has 14 residues. Germline V CDR1 and CDR2: DFQATT, SNEGSKA (reference sequence). V shed 1 base and J shed 0 bases, with 9 bases lying between them. Written as DNA, the CDR3 is TGCAGTGCTAGAGTAAGGACAAACCAAGAGACCCAGTACTTC. Translation: CSARVRTNQETQYF.

This clonotype was picked up many times. The genes are TRBV25-1 and TRBJ2-5; possible D gene TRBD2, 5 bases. Germline V CDR1 and CDR2: MGHDK, SYGVNS. V was trimmed by 2 bases and J by 1 base, leaving 11 bases between them. The CDR3 is 15 residues long. In nucleotides, the CDR3 is TGTGCCAGCAGTGAACCGGGGTTTAGCCAAGAGACCCAGTACTTC. Translated: CASSEPGFSQETQYF. Filled out from reference TRBV25-1 and TRBJ2-5, the complete variable domain reads EADIYQTPRYLVIGTGKKITLECSQTMGHDKMYWYQQDPGMELHLIHYSYGVNSTEKGDLSSESTVSRIRTEHFPLTLESARPSHTSQYLCASSEPGFSQETQYFGPGTRLLVL.

V gene TRBV12-3 or TRBV12-4 combines with J gene TRBJ2-1; 9 bases fit TRBD2. The trim removed 1 base at V and 12 bases at J, leaving 7 bases unmatched. The CDR3 totals 14 residues. CDR3 bases: TGTGCCAGCAGTTTAGTTGGTAGCGGGAGTGGGCAGTTCTTC. It yields the protein CASSLVGSGSGQFF.